This T cell receptor (beta chain) emerged from a study of shared clonotypes between healthy human individuals. Some 30,000 T cell genomes, or 200 to 250 ng DNA, went into the sorted-subset replicate PCRs. Measured with immunoSEQ multiplex PCR; TCRdb has only the in-frame clones, and not every one. The sample shows approximately 2,300,000 clones, about 90% of them seen only once. The germline CDR1 and CDR2 sequences are SGHAT and FQNNGV. This CDR3 spans 14 amino acids. With V trimmed by 2 bases and J by 5 bases, 3 bases remained unmatched. This receptor was identified in a young man in good health. Some clones in this sample may be carry-over from other donors' samples. The rearrangement uses TRBV11-2 and TRBJ2-7; TRBD2 aligns across 10 bases. The sequenced sample consisted of naive CD4+ T cells from PBMCs. Documented subset: CD45RA+ positively selected. CDR3 protein: CASSLNLAGDEQYF. CDR3 nucleotides: TGTGCCAGCAGCTTAAACCTAGCGGGAGACGAGCAGTACTTC. The full variable domain, rest sourced from reference TRBV11-2 and TRBJ2-7, is EAGVAQSPRYKIIEKRQSVAFWCNPISGHATLYWYQQILGQGPKLLIQFQNNGVVDDSQLPKDRFSAERLKGVDSTLKIQPAKLEDSAVYLCASSLNLAGDEQYFGPGTRLTVT.